This T cell receptor (beta chain) originates from a study of blood T cell repertoires in COVID-19. Across the study: Sites across the United States, Italy and Spain contributed samples from acute and convalescent COVID-19. Sample material is recorded as cDNA or gDNA derived from T cells, B-cell-depleted T cells, or PBMCs.

Authors' data handling: How many nucleated cells were present was estimated from reference gene primer amplification. Libraries were prepared by immunoSEQ multiplex PCR; TCRdb keeps only in-frame clonotypes and omits some of them. That table gives V, J and clone size, and the DNA gave D and trimming. Here the sample spans roughly 45,000 clones, less than 85% being singletons. The ends were cut back, 6 bases at V and 0 bases at J, with 15 bases in the middle. The germline V gene has CDR1 MNHEY and CDR2 SVGEGT. The CDR3 consists of 16 residues. This sequence was found in a human donor in a cohort sampled during active COVID-19. Sequencing was performed on peripheral blood. The chain carries TRBV6-2 or TRBV6-3 and TRBJ1-5; perhaps TRBD1 as D (5 bases). CDR3 nucleotide sequence: TGTGCCAGCAGCCGCCGGGGGGAAGGTAGCAATCAGCCCCAGCATTTT. The encoded protein is CASSRRGEGSNQPQHF.